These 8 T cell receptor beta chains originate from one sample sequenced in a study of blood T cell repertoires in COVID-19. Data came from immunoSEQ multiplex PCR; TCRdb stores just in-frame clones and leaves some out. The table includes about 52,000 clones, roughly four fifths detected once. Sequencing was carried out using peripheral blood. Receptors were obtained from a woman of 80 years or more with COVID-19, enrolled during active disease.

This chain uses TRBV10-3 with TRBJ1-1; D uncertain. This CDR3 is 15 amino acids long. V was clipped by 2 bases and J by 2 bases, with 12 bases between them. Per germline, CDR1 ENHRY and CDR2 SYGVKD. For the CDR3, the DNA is TGTGCCATCAGTGAGCCACGCCCGCGAAACACTGAAGCTTTCTTT. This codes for CAISEPRPRNTEAFF.

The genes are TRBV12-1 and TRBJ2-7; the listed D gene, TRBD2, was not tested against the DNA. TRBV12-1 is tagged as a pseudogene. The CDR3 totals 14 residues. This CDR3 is CASSLTSGSGEQYF. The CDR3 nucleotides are TGTGCCAGTTCACTCACTAGCGGGAGCGGGGAGCAGTACTTC.

The CDR3 spells CASSMGLAGVRNVYEQYF. The DNA of the CDR3 is TGTGCCAGTAGTATGGGACTAGCGGGAGTGAGGAACGTCTACGAGCAGTACTTC. This rearrangement joins TRBV19 to TRBJ2-7, with TRBD2 matching 14 bases. CDR1 and CDR2 (germline): LNHDA, SQIVND (reference sequence). The ends lost 3 bases at V and 3 bases at J; junction bases unmatched: 10. CDR3 size: 18 residues.

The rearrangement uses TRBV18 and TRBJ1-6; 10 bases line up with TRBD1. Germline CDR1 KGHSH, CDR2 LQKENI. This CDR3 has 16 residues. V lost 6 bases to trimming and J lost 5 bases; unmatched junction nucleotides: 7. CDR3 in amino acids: CASSRRDRGDNSPLHF. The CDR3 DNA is TGTGCCAGCTCGCGACGGGACAGGGGCGATAATTCACCCCTCCACTTT. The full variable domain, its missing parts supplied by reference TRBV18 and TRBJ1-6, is NAGVMQNPRHLVRRRGQEARLRCSPMKGHSHVYWYRQLPEEGLKFMVYLQKENIIDESGMPKERFSAEFPKEGPSILRIQQVVRGDSAAYFCASSRRDRGDNSPLHFGNGTRLTVT.

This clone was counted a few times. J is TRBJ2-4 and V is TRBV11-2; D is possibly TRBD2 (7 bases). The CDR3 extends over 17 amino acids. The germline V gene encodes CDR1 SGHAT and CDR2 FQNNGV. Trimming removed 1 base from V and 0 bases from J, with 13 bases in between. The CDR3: CASSLGGGSLAKNIQYF. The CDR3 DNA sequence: TGTGCCAGCAGCTTAGGCGGGGGCAGCTTAGCCAAAAACATTCAGTACTTC.

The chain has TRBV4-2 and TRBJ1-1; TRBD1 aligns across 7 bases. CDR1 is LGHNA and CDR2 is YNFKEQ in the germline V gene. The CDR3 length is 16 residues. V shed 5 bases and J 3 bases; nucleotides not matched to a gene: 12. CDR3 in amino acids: CASSNSGTAGYTEAFF. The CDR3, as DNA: TGTGCCAGCAGCAACTCCGGGACAGCGGGTTACACTGAAGCTTTCTTT.

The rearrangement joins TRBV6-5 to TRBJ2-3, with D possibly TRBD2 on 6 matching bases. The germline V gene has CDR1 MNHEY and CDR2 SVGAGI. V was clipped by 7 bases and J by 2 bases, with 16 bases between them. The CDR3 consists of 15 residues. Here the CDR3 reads CASKEVLAITDTQYF. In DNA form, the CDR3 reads TGTGCCAGCAAGGAAGTGCTAGCGATCACAGATACGCAGTATTTT.

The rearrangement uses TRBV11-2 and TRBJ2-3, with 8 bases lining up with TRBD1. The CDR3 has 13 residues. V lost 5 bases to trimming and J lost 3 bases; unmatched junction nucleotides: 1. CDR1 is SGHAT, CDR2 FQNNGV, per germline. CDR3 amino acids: CASSGQGTDTQYF. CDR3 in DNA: TGTGCCAGCAGCGGACAGGGTACAGATACGCAGTATTTT.